The rows below give T cell receptor beta chains drawn from one sample of a study of T cell responses to AZD1222 COVID-19 vaccine. Clones were read by immunoSEQ multiplex PCR, and TCRdb kept only the in-frame ones, dropping some. The sample has around 87,000 clones, approximately 90% seen once. This sample comprised peripheral blood, obtained 28 days after the second AZD1222 dose. The receptors come from an adult who received the AZD1222 COVID-19 vaccine. CDR3s leave out the opening cysteine and the closing phenylalanine or tryptophan. Size is omitted from some rows. Given values are once, few, many or a class for expanded clones.

abundance: .; j_gene: TRBJ1-6; v_gene: TRBV19; CDR3aa: ASRKTPTEESPLH
abundance: .; j_gene: TRBJ1-3; v_gene: TRBV5-5; CDR3aa: ASSFNAGAGNTIY
abundance: .; j_gene: TRBJ1-1; v_gene: TRBV29-1; CDR3aa: SVARPGQGLGTEAF
abundance: .; j_gene: TRBJ1-2; v_gene: TRBV5-6; CDR3aa: ASSGRDHGYT
abundance: .; j_gene: TRBJ1-1; v_gene: TRBV27; CDR3aa: ASSWLGGNTEAF
abundance: .; j_gene: TRBJ2-5; v_gene: TRBV3-1/TRBV3-2; CDR3aa: ASSQEGAGGRKTQY
abundance: .; j_gene: TRBJ2-6; v_gene: TRBV7-9; CDR3aa: ASSLASGYGANVLT
abundance: .; j_gene: TRBJ2-3; v_gene: TRBV21-1; CDR3aa: ASSKPKPGQGVTSSTDTQY
abundance: once; j_gene: TRBJ1-4; v_gene: TRBV19; CDR3aa: ATQRNEKLF
abundance: once; j_gene: TRBJ2-1; v_gene: TRBV29-1; CDR3aa: SAWTSVYHDEQF
abundance: .; j_gene: TRBJ1-5; v_gene: TRBV18; CDR3aa: ASASGTARNQPQH
abundance: .; j_gene: TRBJ1-4; v_gene: TRBV2; CDR3aa: ASGPPATNEKLF
abundance: .; j_gene: TRBJ1-4; v_gene: TRBV19; CDR3aa: ASSTLRGFNEKLF
abundance: .; j_gene: TRBJ2-5; v_gene: TRBV6-2/TRBV6-3; CDR3aa: ASSKGLAIATQY
abundance: .; j_gene: TRBJ1-5; v_gene: TRBV7-6; CDR3aa: ASAARGDQPQH
abundance: once; j_gene: TRBJ2-2; v_gene: TRBV7-9; CDR3aa: ASSTRTGEESGELF
abundance: .; j_gene: TRBJ1-4; v_gene: TRBV2; CDR3aa: ASTQDSLATNEKLF
abundance: .; j_gene: TRBJ2-1; v_gene: TRBV30; CDR3aa: AWSVLRGGYNEQF
abundance: .; j_gene: TRBJ1-6; v_gene: TRBV20-1; CDR3aa: SASAPIQGHMNSPLH
abundance: .; j_gene: TRBJ2-5; v_gene: TRBV5-1; CDR3aa: ASSLTQGRQETQY
abundance: once; j_gene: TRBJ1-2; v_gene: TRBV18; CDR3aa: ASSPPALDRSLYT
abundance: .; j_gene: TRBJ1-2; v_gene: TRBV18; CDR3aa: ASSPPGPYGYT
abundance: .; j_gene: TRBJ2-2; v_gene: TRBV19; CDR3aa: ASRRRLGSGELF
abundance: .; j_gene: TRBJ1-1; v_gene: TRBV29-1; CDR3aa: SVTVQGLTEAF
abundance: .; j_gene: TRBJ2-5; v_gene: TRBV5-1; CDR3aa: ASRFSGGVVETQY
abundance: .; j_gene: TRBJ2-1; v_gene: TRBV6-1; CDR3aa: ASSEWDGNEQF
abundance: .; j_gene: TRBJ2-7; v_gene: TRBV12-3/TRBV12-4; CDR3aa: ASSLLRGGEQY
abundance: .; j_gene: TRBJ1-2; v_gene: TRBV27; CDR3aa: ASSGTQGARRYGYT
abundance: .; j_gene: TRBJ2-3; v_gene: TRBV6-4; CDR3aa: ASSDDGSSTDTQY
abundance: once; j_gene: TRBJ1-1; v_gene: TRBV2; CDR3aa: ASRGGLDTEAF
abundance: .; j_gene: TRBJ2-1; v_gene: TRBV7-2; CDR3aa: ASSSQGGSEQF
abundance: few; j_gene: TRBJ2-7; v_gene: TRBV5-1; CDR3aa: ASRLEAGREQY
abundance: .; j_gene: TRBJ1-1; v_gene: TRBV29-1; CDR3aa: SVTGTVNTEAF
abundance: .; j_gene: TRBJ2-1; v_gene: TRBV2; CDR3aa: ASSITGGLGNEQF